This T cell receptor (beta chain) comes out of a study of T cell responses to AZD1222 COVID-19 vaccine. The CDR3 length is 12 residues. Trimming took 3 bases from V and 7 from J, leaving 10 bases between them. Germline CDR1 MNHEY, CDR2 SMNVEV (reference sequence). TCRdb keeps only in-frame clones here, not all; method: immunoSEQ multiplex PCR. This table has 110,000 or so clones, around 90% appearing once. This clonotype was sampled from an adult in good health. The sequenced sample was peripheral blood, obtained on day 0 of AZD1222 vaccination. The chain joins TRBV27 to TRBJ2-7; D remains unclear. As DNA, the CDR3 is TGTGCCAGCAGTTTGAACAGACGGGAGCAGTACTTC. Translated, it gives CASSLNRREQYF.